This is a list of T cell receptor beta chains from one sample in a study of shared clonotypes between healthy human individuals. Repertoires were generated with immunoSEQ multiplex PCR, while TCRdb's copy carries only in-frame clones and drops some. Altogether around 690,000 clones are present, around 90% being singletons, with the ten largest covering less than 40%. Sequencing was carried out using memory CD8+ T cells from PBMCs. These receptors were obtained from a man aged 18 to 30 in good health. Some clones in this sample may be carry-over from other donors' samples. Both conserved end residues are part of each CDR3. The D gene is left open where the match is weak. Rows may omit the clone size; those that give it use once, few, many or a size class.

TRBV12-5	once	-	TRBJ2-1	TGTGCTAGTGGGACGTGGACGGAGGGAAGGGACAATGAGCAGTTCTTC	CASGTWTEGRDNEQFF
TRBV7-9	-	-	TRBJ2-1	TGTGCCAGCAGCTTTGGGGGCGAATACAATGAGCAGTTCTTC	CASSFGGEYNEQFF
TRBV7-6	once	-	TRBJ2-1	TGTGCCAGCAGCTCGGACGGCGGTGAGCAGTTCTTC	CASSSDGGEQFF
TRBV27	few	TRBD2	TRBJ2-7	TGTGCCAGCAGTTTGGGAGCGGGGAGGACCTACGAGCAGTACTTC	CASSLGAGRTYEQYF
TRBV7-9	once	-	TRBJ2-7	TGTGCCAGCAGCTACCATCCGGGGGGCGAATACGAGCAGTACTTC	CASSYHPGGEYEQYF
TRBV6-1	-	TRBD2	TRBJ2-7	TGTGCCGCCCACGGTCCTAGCGGTGTGACCTACGAGCAGTACTTC	CAAHGPSGVTYEQYF
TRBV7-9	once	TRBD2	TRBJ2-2	TGTGCCAGCAGCTTACCAAGCGGGAGCTCCGCGAACACCGGGGAGCTGTTTTTT	CASSLPSGSSANTGELFF
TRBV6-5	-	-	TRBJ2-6	TGTGCCAGCAGTTACAGGGGGACGGGGGCCAACGTCCTGACTTTC	CASSYRGTGANVLTF
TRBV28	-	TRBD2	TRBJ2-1	TGTGCCAGCAGTTTAGCGGGACTAGCGAGAAACAATGAGCAGTTCTTC	CASSLAGLARNNEQFF
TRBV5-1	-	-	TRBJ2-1	TGCGCCAGCAGCTTGGCTCGGGATGGGGGCTGGGGGCAGTTCTTC	CASSLARDGGWGQFF
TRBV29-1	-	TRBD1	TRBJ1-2	TGCAGCGTTGTGGAGGATGACAGGGGTTATGGCTACACCTTC	CSVVEDDRGYGYTF
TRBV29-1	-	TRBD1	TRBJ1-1	TGCAGCGTTGAAGGAGGGGGCCGGAGATTTGAAGCTTTCTTT	CSVEGGGRRFEAFF
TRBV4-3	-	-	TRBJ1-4	TGCGCCAGCAGCCAAGATTTAGGGGAAAAACTGTTTTTT	CASSQDLGEKLFF
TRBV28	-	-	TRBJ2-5	TGTGCCAGCAGCCCCCGGGCAGGTGGAATTTCAGAGACCCAGTACTTC	CASSPRAGGISETQYF
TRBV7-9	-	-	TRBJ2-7	TGTGCCAGCAGCGCCCGGCCCTACGAGCAGTACTTC	CASSARPYEQYF
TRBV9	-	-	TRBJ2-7	TGTGCCAGCAGCGTAGGTCACGCTGACTACGAGCAGTACTTC	CASSVGHADYEQYF
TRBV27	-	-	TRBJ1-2	TGTGCCAGCAGTTTCCAGGGTTCCTATGGCTACACCTTC	CASSFQGSYGYTF
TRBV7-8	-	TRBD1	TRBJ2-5	TGTGCCAGCAGCACCCGGGACAGGGGGAAGGAGACCCAGTACTTC	CASSTRDRGKETQYF
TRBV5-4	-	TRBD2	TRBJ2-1	TGTGCCAGCAGTTTTAATGGACTAGCGGGCAATGAGCAGTTCTTC	CASSFNGLAGNEQFF
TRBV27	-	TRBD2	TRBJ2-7	TGTGCCAGCAGTTTATCGGGTCTAGCGGAAGGAGAGTACGAGCAGTACTTC	CASSLSGLAEGEYEQYF
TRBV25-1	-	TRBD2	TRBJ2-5	TGTGCCAGTTCTAGCGGGAGCAGTGGGGAGACCCAGTACTTC	CASSSGSSGETQYF
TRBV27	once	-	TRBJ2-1	TGTGCCAGCAGTGCCTCCTCCGGGAACCTCCTAGAATTGGAGCAGTTCTTC	CASSASSGNLLELEQFF
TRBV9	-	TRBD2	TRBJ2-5	TGTGCCAGCAGCGTAGAGGGTAGCGGGGGAGAAGAGACCCAGTACTTC	CASSVEGSGGEETQYF
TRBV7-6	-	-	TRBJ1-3	TGTGCCAGCAGCCCAAGGGGGACTGGAAACACCATATATTTT	CASSPRGTGNTIYF
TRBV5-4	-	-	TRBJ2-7	TGTGCCAGCAGCTTGGGGGGGCGCGGAGAGCAGTACTTC	CASSLGGRGEQYF
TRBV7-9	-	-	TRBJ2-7	TGTGCCAGCACCTTAATCGGACGGCAGACGTACGAGCAGTACTTC	CASTLIGRQTYEQYF
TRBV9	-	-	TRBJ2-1	TGTGCCAGCAGCGCGGGATTAAATAATGAGCAGTTCTTC	CASSAGLNNEQFF
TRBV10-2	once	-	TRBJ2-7	TGCGCCAGCAGTGACCCCCGAGGGGGATCCTACGAGCAGTACTTC	CASSDPRGGSYEQYF
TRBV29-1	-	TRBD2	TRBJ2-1	TGCAGCGTTACCCGGACTAGCGCTTACAATGAGCAGTTCTTC	CSVTRTSAYNEQFF
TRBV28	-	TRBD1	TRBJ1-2	TGTGCCAGCATTCGGGACAGGGGTCCAACTAACTATGGCTACACCTTC	CASIRDRGPTNYGYTF
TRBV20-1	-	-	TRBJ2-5	TGCAGTGCCCCCCGAAGTATATTCCAGTACTTC	CSAPRSIFQYF
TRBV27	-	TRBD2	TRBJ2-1	TGTGCCAGCAGTCCCCACCCGACTAGCGAGGATGAGCAGTTCTTC	CASSPHPTSEDEQFF
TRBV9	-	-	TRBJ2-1	TGTGCCAGCAGCGGGATCTGGGGCAATGAGCAGTTCTTC	CASSGIWGNEQFF
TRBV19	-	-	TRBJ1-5	TGTGCCAGTACGACCGGACCAGACGGAAATCAGCCCCAGCATTTT	CASTTGPDGNQPQHF
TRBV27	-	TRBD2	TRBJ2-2	TGTGCCAGTGGGGGGCTAGCGGGAGGGCCGCACACCGGGGAGCTGTTTTTT	CASGGLAGGPHTGELFF
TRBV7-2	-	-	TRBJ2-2	TGTGCCAGCAGCTTACAGGGGTCGCGGACCGGGGAGCTGTTTTTT	CASSLQGSRTGELFF